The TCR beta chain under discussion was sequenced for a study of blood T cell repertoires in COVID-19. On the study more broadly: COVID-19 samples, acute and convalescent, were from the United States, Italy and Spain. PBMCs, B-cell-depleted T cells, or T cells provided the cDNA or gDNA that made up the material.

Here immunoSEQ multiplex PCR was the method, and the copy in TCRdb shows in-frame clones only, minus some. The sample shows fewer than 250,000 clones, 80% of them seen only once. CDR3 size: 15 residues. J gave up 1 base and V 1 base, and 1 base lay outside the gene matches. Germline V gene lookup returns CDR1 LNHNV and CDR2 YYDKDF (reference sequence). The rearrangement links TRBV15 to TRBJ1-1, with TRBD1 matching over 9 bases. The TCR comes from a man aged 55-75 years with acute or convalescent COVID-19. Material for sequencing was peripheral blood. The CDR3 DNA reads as TGTGCCACCAGCAGAGGGGGACAGGGGAACACTGAAGCTTTCTTT. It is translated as CATSRGGQGNTEAFF.